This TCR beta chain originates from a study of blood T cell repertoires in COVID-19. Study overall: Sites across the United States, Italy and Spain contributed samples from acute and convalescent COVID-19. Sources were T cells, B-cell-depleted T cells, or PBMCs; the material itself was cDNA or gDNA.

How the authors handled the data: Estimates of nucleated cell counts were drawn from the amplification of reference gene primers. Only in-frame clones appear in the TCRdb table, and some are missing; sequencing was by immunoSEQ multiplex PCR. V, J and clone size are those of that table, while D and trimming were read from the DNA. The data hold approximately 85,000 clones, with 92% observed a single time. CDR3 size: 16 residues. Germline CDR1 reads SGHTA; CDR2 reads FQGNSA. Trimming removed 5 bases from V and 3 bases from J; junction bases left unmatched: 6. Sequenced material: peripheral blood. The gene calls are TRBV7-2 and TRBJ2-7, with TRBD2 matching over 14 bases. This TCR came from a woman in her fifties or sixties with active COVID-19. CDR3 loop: CASSIRGTSGGYEQYF. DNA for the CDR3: TGTGCCAGCAGCATTAGGGGGACTAGCGGGGGCTACGAGCAGTACTTC.